This T cell receptor beta chain derives from a study of T cells in Graves' hyperthyroidism and ophthalmopathy. Researchers amplified the TCR beta CDR3 regions from RNA transcripts. The primer set for the first-round RT-PCR of the TCR CDR3 was HTBI. TCRdb recomputed calls from the multiplex PCR reads with MiXCR, one row per CDR3 protein. In the table there are fewer than 350,000 distinct CDR3 sequences, less than 20% of which are singletons. Pregnant or lactating patients were excluded, as were those with uncontrolled infection or other autoimmune disease. For this clonotype: Its target is not known.

The ends were cut back, 0 bases at V and 1 base at J, with 10 bases in the middle. The CDR3 runs to 15 residues. In germline, CDR1 is SQVTM, CDR2 ANQGSEA. Findings of the study overall: Researchers found most expanded thyroid clonotypes above 0.001 in blood as well. Researchers report that a 13 V-J model separated ophthalmopathy from stable hyperthyroidism.

The genes are TRBV29-1 and TRBJ2-4; D tentatively reads TRBD1 or TRBD2 (6 bases each). The sample comprised blood. This TCR was recovered from a man aged 50 or older with Graves' ophthalmopathy. CDR3 DNA: TGCAGCGTTGAAGATGGGGGGCCGGCCAAAAACATTCAGTACTTC. Its protein product is CSVEDGGPAKNIQYF.